One TCR beta chain is described in this entry. Repertoires were generated with immunoSEQ multiplex PCR, while TCRdb's copy carries only in-frame clones and drops some. In the table there are about 150,000 clones, approximately 90% of which are singletons. This sample is drawn from a study of T cell responses to AZD1222 COVID-19 vaccine. V was clipped by 3 bases and J by 8 bases, with 16 bases between them. There are 13 residues in the CDR3. Germline lookup yields CDR1 SQVTM and CDR2 ANQGSEA. The source material was peripheral blood, sampled on day 0 of AZD1222 vaccination. The receptor's source is an adult in good health. V gene TRBV29-1 combines with J gene TRBJ1-1, with D hard to call. CDR3 region: CSVDPLMGPEAFF. In DNA form, the CDR3 reads TGCAGCGTTGATCCCCTTATGGGCCCCGAAGCTTTCTTT.